The 4 T cell receptor beta chains presented below share a single source sample, sequenced in a study of blood T cell repertoires in COVID-19. Generated by immunoSEQ multiplex PCR, the TCRdb table keeps only in-frame clones and is missing some. The table lists approximately 500,000 clones, around 87% of them singletons, with 1.8% in the top ten. The specimen sequenced was PBMCs or T cells enriched from blood (not recorded which). The receptors were gathered from a woman aged 40 to 55 who had recovered from COVID-19.

The rearrangement links TRBV4-2 to TRBJ2-1; D unresolved. Germline CDR1 reads LGHNA; CDR2 reads YNFKEQ. V lost 5 bases, J lost 8 bases, and 10 bases lay in between. The CDR3 is made up of 12 amino acids. CDR3 sequence reads: CASSVTRDEQFF. The CDR3 nucleotides are TGTGCCAGCAGCGTTACTCGAGATGAGCAGTTCTTC.

The rearrangement links TRBV19 to TRBJ1-5; tentatively, D is TRBD1 (5 bases). The CDR3 length is 14 residues. From germline, CDR1 is LNHDA and CDR2 SQIVND (reference sequence). V gave up 3 bases and J gave up 3 bases, with 9 bases separating them. The CDR3 coding sequence is TGTGCCAGTAGTATCCAGGGTTTCAATCAGCCCCAGCATTTT. The encoded protein is CASSIQGFNQPQHF.

The V and J genes are TRBV2 and TRBJ1-2, with TRBD1 as a possible D gene (6 bases). The CDR3 is made up of 13 amino acids. CDR1 is SNHLY, CDR2 FYNNEI, per germline. The V end was cut by 4 bases, the J end by 4 bases, with 10 bases between. This CDR3 reads CASSVGTTYGYTF. CDR3 in DNA: TGTGCCAGCAGTGTCGGGACAACCTATGGCTACACCTTC. Filled out from reference TRBV2 and TRBJ1-2, the complete variable domain reads EPEVTQTPSHQVTQMGQEVILRCVPISNHLYFYWYRQILGQKVEFLVSFYNNEISEKSEIFDDQFSVERPDGSNFTLKIRSTKLEDSAMYFCASSVGTTYGYTFGSGTRLTVV.

CDR3 coding DNA: TGTGCCAGCAGCTTGACGGGTAGCTCCTACGAGCAGTACTTC. It is translated as CASSLTGSSYEQYF. The V and J genes are TRBV5-8 and TRBJ2-7; the D is unclear. CDR1 SGHTS and CDR2 YDEGEE come from the germline V gene. Trimming removed 1 base from V and 0 bases from J, with 8 bases in between. This CDR3 contains 14 residues.